The sequence of this T cell receptor (beta chain) was determined in a study of regulatory T cells in long-lasting Graves disease. Notes on the study in general: Accuracy may have been reduced by the small sample size.

Germline V gene sequence: CDR1 SGDLS, CDR2 YYNGEE. Trimming took 0 bases from V and 3 from J, leaving 9 bases between them. The CDR3 is 15 amino acids. Arm-PCR of CDR3 regions and iRepertoire HTBI primers were used to build TCR beta libraries. In TCRdb, the multiplex PCR reads were re-called with MiXCR into one record per CDR3 protein. There are more than 650,000 distinct CDR3 sequences in the sample; around 30% occur only once, and about two fifths lies in the top ten. This clonotype was seen only a few times. The target antigen is unknown. Time point indicated: persistent/refractory GD, antithyroid drugs over 5 years with positive TRAb. Construction of the TCR library relied on RNA isolated from PBMCs.

This TCR was recovered from a female donor with Graves disease. The rearrangement joins TRBV9 to TRBJ1-4, with D unresolved. The sequences come from peripheral blood mononuclear cells (PBMCs), collected when the disease was refractory, from a patient treated with antithyroid drugs. CDR3 in amino acids: CASSVEQTANEKLFF. The CDR3 nucleotides are TGTGCCAGCAGCGTAGAGCAGACGGCTAATGAAAAACTGTTTTTT.